This T cell receptor (beta chain) was found in a study of blood T cell repertoires in COVID-19. Background on the study: Acute and convalescent COVID-19 specimens originated in the United States, Italy and Spain. PBMCs, B-cell-depleted T cells, or T cells were the source of the cDNA or gDNA that made up the material.

Germline loops: CDR1 MDHEN, CDR2 SYDVKM. V was clipped by 3 bases and J by 1 base; unmatched bases: 12. CDR3 length: 19 amino acids. Authors' processing steps: Nucleated cell counts were estimated from reference gene primer amplification. Produced via immunoSEQ multiplex PCR; TCRdb's table is partial and in-frame only. The V and J calls and clone size are taken from that table; D and trimming were inferred from the DNA. The data hold 170,000 or so clones, with about four fifths observed a single time. V usage is TRBV28 and J usage is TRBJ2-6; 7 positions match TRBD2. The receptor was isolated from a man aged 18-30 years with active or convalescent COVID-19. The source material was peripheral blood. The CDR3: CASSFASGDFRSGANVLTF. CDR3 in DNA: TGTGCCAGCAGTTTCGCTAGCGGTGATTTTAGATCTGGGGCCAACGTCCTGACTTTC.